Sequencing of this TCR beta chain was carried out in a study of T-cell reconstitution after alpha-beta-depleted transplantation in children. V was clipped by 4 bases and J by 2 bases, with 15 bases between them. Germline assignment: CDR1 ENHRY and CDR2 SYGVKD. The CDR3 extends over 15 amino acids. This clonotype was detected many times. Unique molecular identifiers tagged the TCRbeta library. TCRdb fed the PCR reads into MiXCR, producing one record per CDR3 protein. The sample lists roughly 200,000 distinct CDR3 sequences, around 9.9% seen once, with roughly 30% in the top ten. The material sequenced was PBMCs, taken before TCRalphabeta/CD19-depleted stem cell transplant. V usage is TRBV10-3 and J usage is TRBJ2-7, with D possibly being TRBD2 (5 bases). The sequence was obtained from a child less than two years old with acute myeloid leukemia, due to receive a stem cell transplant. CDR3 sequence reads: CAISGGLIHPYEQYF. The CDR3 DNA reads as TGTGCCATCAGTGGAGGGCTGATACACCCCTACGAGCAGTACTTC.